This T cell receptor (beta chain) was retrieved from a study of T cells after yellow fever vaccination. Notes on the study in general: Re-detected after boosting: most primary clones, about 96% of CD4 and roughly 90% of CD8.

This clonotype was recorded at least ten times. Its antigen is unidentified. Conversion of TCR transcripts into cDNA relied on 5'RACE template switching, which added a universal primer site and UMIs. TCRdb ran MiXCR on the 5' RACE reads and lists one entry per CDR3 protein. Of 78,000 or so distinct CDR3 sequences listed, about 7.2% were seen once; the top ten hold approximately 30%. There are 15 residues in the CDR3. V was trimmed by 5 bases and J by 4 bases, leaving 17 bases between them. The chain carries TRBV12-3 or TRBV12-4 and TRBJ1-2; possible D gene TRBD1, 5 bases. The source of this sequence is a man younger than 30 who received the YFV17D yellow fever vaccine. The starting material was CD8+ T cells sorted from PBMCs, obtained about 10 days after the first yellow fever vaccination. The CDR3 region is CASSGGQGKPYGYTF. The CDR3 nucleotides read TGTGCCAGCAGTGGTGGGCAGGGCAAACCCTATGGCTACACCTTC.